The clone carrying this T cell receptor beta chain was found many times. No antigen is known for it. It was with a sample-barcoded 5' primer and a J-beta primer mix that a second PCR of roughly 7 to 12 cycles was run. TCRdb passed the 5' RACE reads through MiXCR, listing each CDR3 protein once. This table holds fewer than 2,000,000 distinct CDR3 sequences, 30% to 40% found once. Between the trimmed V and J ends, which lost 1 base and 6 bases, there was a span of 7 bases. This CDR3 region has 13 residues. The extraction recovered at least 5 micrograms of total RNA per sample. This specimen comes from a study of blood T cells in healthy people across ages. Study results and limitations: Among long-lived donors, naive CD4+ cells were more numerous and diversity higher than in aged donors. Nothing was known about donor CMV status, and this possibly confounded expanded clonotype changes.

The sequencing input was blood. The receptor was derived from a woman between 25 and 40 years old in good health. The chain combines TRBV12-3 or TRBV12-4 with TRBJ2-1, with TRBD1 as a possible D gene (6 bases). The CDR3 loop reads CASSLGTVNEQFF. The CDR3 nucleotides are TGTGCCAGCAGTTTAGGGACAGTCAATGAGCAGTTCTTC.